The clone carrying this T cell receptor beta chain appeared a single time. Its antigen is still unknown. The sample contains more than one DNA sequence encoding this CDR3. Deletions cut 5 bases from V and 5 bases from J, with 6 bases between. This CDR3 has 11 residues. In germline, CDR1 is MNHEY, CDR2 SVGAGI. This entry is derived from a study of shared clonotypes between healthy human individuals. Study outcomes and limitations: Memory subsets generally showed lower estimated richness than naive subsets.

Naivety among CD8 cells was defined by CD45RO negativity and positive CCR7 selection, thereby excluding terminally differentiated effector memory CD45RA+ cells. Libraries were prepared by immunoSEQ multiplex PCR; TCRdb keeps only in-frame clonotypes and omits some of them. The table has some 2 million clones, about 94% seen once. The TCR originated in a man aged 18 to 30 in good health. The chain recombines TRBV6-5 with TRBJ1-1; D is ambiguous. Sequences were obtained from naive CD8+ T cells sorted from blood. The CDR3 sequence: CASSSGTEAFF. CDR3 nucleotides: TGTGCCAGCAGTAGTGGGACTGAAGCTTTCTTT.